The subject of this entry is one TCR beta chain. Its cognate antigen is unknown. A much larger clone differs from this one at a single base, so this may be a read error. Prepared libraries of TCR beta cDNA carried unique molecular identifiers. The authors obtained 500,000 or so cDNA molecules from approximately 1 to 10 million T cells. TCRdb itself ran the PCR reads through MiXCR, one entry per CDR3 protein. This table has roughly 700,000 distinct CDR3 sequences, 30% appearing once. Trimming took off 6 bases at V and 8 bases at J, with 14 bases between the two ends. This CDR3 has 13 amino acids. Germline values: CDR1 ENHRY, CDR2 SYGVKD. The data were obtained in a study of post-analysis software for immune sequencing data. Broader study findings: TRBV5-6, TRBV5-1 and TRBV20-1 belonged to a set of five TRBV segments that were more frequent in patients than controls.

The TCR sequence derives from a girl between 10 and 17 years old with multiple sclerosis. The sample consisted of blood. The rearrangement links TRBV10-3 to TRBJ2-1, with unresolved D. CDR3 region: CAIRAGGADEQFF. For the CDR3, the DNA is TGTGCCATCAGGGCTGGCGGCGCGGATGAGCAGTTCTTC.